These 32 T cell receptor beta chains came from one sample sequenced in a study of blood T cell repertoires in COVID-19. The method was immunoSEQ multiplex PCR; TCRdb's version includes in-frame clones alone and lacks a portion of them. The sample shows over 70,000 clones, about 90% of them seen only once. The sequenced sample was peripheral blood. Receptors were obtained from a man aged 18 to 30 with COVID-19, enrolled during active disease.

This chain links TRBV5-1 with TRBJ2-3; 10 bases map to TRBD2. Trimming removed 1 base from V and 1 base from J; junction bases left unmatched: 9. Per germline, CDR1 SGHRS and CDR2 YFSETQ. CDR3 length equals 18 residues. The CDR3 DNA follows: TGCGCCAGCAGCTTGTTGGCTTATCTAGCGGGAGGCACAGATACGCAGTATTTT. Its translation: CASSLLAYLAGGTDTQYF. Looking up the rest from reference TRBV5-1 and TRBJ2-3 gives the full variable domain: KAGVTQTPRYLIKTRGQQVTLSCSPISGHRSVSWYQQTPGQGLQFLFEYFSETQRNKGNFPGRFSGRQFSNSRSEMNVSTLELGDSALYLCASSLLAYLAGGTDTQYFGPGTRLTVL.

This rearrangement joins TRBV9 to TRBJ1-2; possibly TRBD1 for D (5 bases). Germline loops: CDR1 SGDLS, CDR2 YYNGEE. V shed 0 bases and J shed 2 bases, with 14 bases lying between them. The CDR3 loop spans 16 amino acids. The DNA for the CDR3 is TGTGCCAGCAGCGTAGCTGGTGCAGGGTGGAACTATGGCTACACCTTC. Its translation is CASSVAGAGWNYGYTF. Together with reference TRBV9 and TRBJ1-2, the CDR3 gives the full variable domain: DSGVTQTPKHLITATGQRVTLRCSPRSGDLSVYWYQQSLDQGLQFLIQYYNGEERAKGNILERFSAQQFPDLHSELNLSSLELGDSALYFCASSVAGAGWNYGYTFGSGTRLTVV.

The chain recombines TRBV13 with TRBJ1-4, with TRBD1 matching 11 bases. Germline V lookup: CDR1 PRHDT, CDR2 FYEKMQ (reference sequence). The junction had 8 bases not matched to a gene; V was cut back by 5 bases and J by 6 bases. The CDR3 runs to 16 residues. The CDR3 here is CASSLGTGGLDEKLFF. CDR3 nucleotides: TGTGCCAGCAGCCTCGGGACAGGGGGATTGGATGAAAAACTGTTTTTT. The whole variable domain, remainder taken from reference TRBV13 and TRBJ1-4, is AAGVIQSPRHLIKEKRETATLKCYPIPRHDTVYWYQQGPGQDPQFLISFYEKMQSDKGSIPDRFSAQQFSDYHSELNMSSLELGDSALYFCASSLGTGGLDEKLFFGSGTQLSVL.

This clone was detected once. This chain uses TRBV12-3 or TRBV12-4 with TRBJ2-5, with 8 bases identical to TRBD1. The CDR3 length is 13 residues. The ends lost 6 bases at V and 5 bases at J; junction bases unmatched: 5. Here the CDR3 reads CASRPGGLETQYF. In DNA form, the CDR3 reads TGTGCCAGCAGGCCAGGGGGCTTGGAGACCCAGTACTTC.

The V and J genes are TRBV6-5 and TRBJ1-1; the D is unclear. Trimming removed 0 bases at V and 6 bases at J, with 14 bases between. Germline V gene sequence: CDR1 MNHEY, CDR2 SVGAGI. The length of the CDR3 is 15 residues. For the CDR3, the DNA is TGTGCCAGCAGTTACTCGAGACTCTGGCGCGCTGAAGCTTTCTTT. Its translation is CASSYSRLWRAEAFF.

The gene calls are TRBV13 and TRBJ1-1; TRBD1 is a possible D gene (6 bases). CDR1 is PRHDT and CDR2 is FYEKMQ in the germline V gene (reference sequence). CDR3 size: 16 residues. V was clipped by 5 bases and J by 4 bases, with 20 bases between them. The CDR3 nucleotides are TGTGCCAGCAGCCCAACCGGTACAGGGAAGGGCACTGAAGCTTTCTTT. Protein product: CASSPTGTGKGTEAFF.

A few counts support this clone. J is TRBJ2-4 and V is TRBV7-2; weak D call: TRBD1 (7 bases). Per the germline V gene, CDR1 is SGHTA and CDR2 is FQGNSA. The CDR3 loop spans 12 amino acids. The V end lost 5 bases, the J end lost 8 bases, and 10 bases lay between the germline ends. The CDR3 DNA follows: TGTGCCAGCAGCCCAGGGGGGTACATTCAGTACTTC. Translation: CASSPGGYIQYF.

This rearrangement joins TRBV4-3 to TRBJ2-7, with 7 bases that match TRBD1. Germline lookup yields CDR1 LGHNA and CDR2 YSLEER. The V and J ends lost 3 bases and 1 base, in that order; junction bases with no gene match: 6. CDR3 length equals 15 residues. The DNA of the CDR3 is TGCGCCAGCAGCCAGGGGACAGTCATATCCTACGAGCAGTACTTC. Encoded protein: CASSQGTVISYEQYF.

The rearrangement joins TRBV5-4 to TRBJ2-1, with 7 bases lining up with TRBD2. The V gene end was trimmed by 1 base and the J gene end by 6 bases; junction bases not matched to a gene: 1. CDR1 and CDR2 from the germline V gene are SGHNT and YYREEE (reference sequence). The length of the CDR3 is 13 residues. The CDR3 loop reads CASSLRLANEQFF. CDR3 bases: TGTGCCAGCAGCTTGAGACTAGCCAATGAGCAGTTCTTC.

The rearrangement links TRBV29-1 to TRBJ1-2; 7 nucleotides match TRBD1. Trimming at V came to 4 bases and at J to 6 bases, leaving 14 bases not matched to a gene. The CDR3 length is 15 residues. Germline loops: CDR1 SQVTM, CDR2 ANQGSEA. For the CDR3, the DNA is TGCAGCGTTGTCAAAATTAAGGGGGCGAGAGATGGCTACACCTTC. This sequence encodes CSVVKIKGARDGYTF.

The V call is TRBV15, the J call TRBJ2-3; TRBD2 matches 9 bases. The CDR3 has 19 residues. Germline lookup yields CDR1 LNHNV and CDR2 YYDKDF (reference sequence). The trim removed 5 bases at V and 0 bases at J, leaving 15 bases unmatched. This CDR3 reads CATSEEVREGPPSTDTQYF. The DNA of the CDR3 is TGTGCCACCAGCGAGGAGGTGCGGGAGGGCCCCCCTAGCACAGATACGCAGTATTTT.

The chain links TRBV27 to TRBJ2-7; 7 bases fit TRBD1. This CDR3 has 14 residues. Germline V lookup: CDR1 MNHEY, CDR2 SMNVEV (reference sequence). Unmatched junction bases numbered 6, after V lost 6 bases and J lost 1 base. The CDR3 protein is CASSPTGQSYEQYF. In DNA, the CDR3 is TGTGCCAGCAGCCCCACGGGACAGTCCTACGAGCAGTACTTC.

The chain carries TRBV7-2 and TRBJ2-7; 8 positions match TRBD2. The germline V gene encodes CDR1 SGHTA and CDR2 FQGNSA. V shed 7 bases, J shed 4 bases, and the junction held 3 bases outside the gene matches. The CDR3 contains 12 residues. This CDR3 is CASMTGGYEQYF. The CDR3 region has the DNA TGTGCCAGCATGACGGGAGGGTACGAGCAGTACTTC.

The CDR3 region has the DNA TGCGCCAGCAGCGCAACCCGGGACAGGGAATATTTGAGCACCGGGGAGCTGTTTTTT. Translating gives CASSATRDREYLSTGELFF. The chain links TRBV5-1 to TRBJ2-2; 9 positions agree with TRBD1. Germline V CDR1 and CDR2: SGHRS, YFSETQ. The CDR3 consists of 19 residues. Germline trimming cut 4 bases from V and 4 bases from J; bases unmatched to any gene: 17.

This chain connects TRBV6-2 or TRBV6-3 to TRBJ2-1, with D perhaps TRBD1 (8 bases). The ends were cut back, 2 bases at V and 3 bases at J, with 17 bases in the middle. Germline values: CDR1 MNHEY, CDR2 SVGEGT. This CDR3 contains 17 residues. CDR3 nucleotide sequence: TGTGCCAGCAGTTACCCGATGTACAGGGGGGGCTACAATGAGCAGTTCTTC. Protein sequence: CASSYPMYRGGYNEQFF.

This sequence joins TRBV28 and TRBJ1-3; no firm D call. Trimming took 8 bases from V and 1 from J, leaving 9 bases between them. Germline values: CDR1 MDHEN, CDR2 SYDVKM. The CDR3 is made up of 13 amino acids. CDR3 sequence (DNA): TGTGCCAGCGAGGAGGTATCTGGAAACACCATATATTTT. This sequence encodes CASEEVSGNTIYF. The variable domain in full, completed from reference TRBV28 and TRBJ1-3, reads DVKVTQSSRYLVKRTGEKVFLECVQDMDHENMFWYRQDPGLGLRLIYFSYDVKMKEKGDIPEGYSVSREKKERFSLILESASTNQTSMYLCASEEVSGNTIYFGEGSWLTVV.

The rearrangement links TRBV6-5 to TRBJ1-5; D gene ambiguous. The germline V gene has CDR1 MNHEY and CDR2 SVGAGI. The V gene lost 2 bases and the J gene lost 4 bases, with 6 bases spanning the gap. CDR3 length: 13 residues. For the CDR3, the DNA is TGTGCCAGCAGTTACAACGGTAATCAGCCCCAGCATTTT. Translation gives CASSYNGNQPQHF.

This CDR3 reads CASSLRGGQVISEAFF. For the CDR3, the DNA is TGCGCCAGCAGCTTAAGGGGTGGACAGGTAATCTCCGAAGCTTTCTTT. The chain combines TRBV5-1 with TRBJ1-1; 7 bases are shared with TRBD1. Looked up from germline, CDR1 is SGHRS and CDR2 is YFSETQ. This CDR3 has 16 residues. The trim removed 2 bases at V and 8 bases at J, leaving 15 bases unmatched.

The chain uses TRBV6-2 or TRBV6-3 and TRBJ2-7; the match to TRBD1 covers 8 bases. V lost 5 bases and J lost 1; bases outside the gene matches: 4. The CDR3 has 14 residues. Germline assignment: CDR1 MNHEY and CDR2 SVGEGT. As DNA, the CDR3 is TGTGCCAGCAGTGCCGGGACAGGTTCCTACGAGCAGTACTTC. It is translated as CASSAGTGSYEQYF.

This clone is a singleton in its sample. V and J are TRBV27 and TRBJ2-3, with 9 bases lining up with TRBD1. V lost 3 bases, J lost 1 base, and 2 bases stayed unmatched. The CDR3 spans 15 residues. The germline CDR1 and CDR2 sequences are MNHEY and SMNVEV (reference sequence). CDR3 nucleotides: TGTGCCAGCAGTTTCCGGGACAGGGGCACAGATACGCAGTATTTT. It translates to CASSFRDRGTDTQYF.

This clone was recorded once. The chain joins TRBV28 to TRBJ2-1; no clear D gene. Germline V gene sequence: CDR1 MDHEN, CDR2 SYDVKM. Trimming pared 2 bases from V and 6 bases from J, leaving 8 bases between. The CDR3 runs 13 residues. CDR3 region: CASSLPLSNEQFF. In DNA form, the CDR3 reads TGTGCCAGCAGTTTACCTCTGAGCAATGAGCAGTTCTTC. Full variable domain (outside the CDR3, taken from reference TRBV28 and TRBJ2-1): DVKVTQSSRYLVKRTGEKVFLECVQDMDHENMFWYRQDPGLGLRLIYFSYDVKMKEKGDIPEGYSVSREKKERFSLILESASTNQTSMYLCASSLPLSNEQFFGPGTRLTVL.

The V and J genes are TRBV5-4 and TRBJ2-7; D may be TRBD2 (5 bases). The CDR3 consists of 15 residues. V was clipped by 1 base and J by 0 bases, with 11 bases between them. CDR1 and CDR2 from the germline V gene are SGHNT and YYREEE (reference sequence). The CDR3 sequence is CASSLKSGSSYEQYF. The DNA for the CDR3 is TGTGCCAGCAGCTTGAAGTCGGGGAGCTCCTACGAGCAGTACTTC.

The table lists this clone with a few counts. V is TRBV30 and J is TRBJ2-7, with D possibly matching TRBD1 (5 bases). The germline V gene has CDR1 GTSNPN and CDR2 SVGIG (reference sequence). There are 12 residues in the CDR3. The CDR3 DNA is TGTGCTATGGGGCAGAGCGCCTACGAGCAGTACTTC. It is translated as CAMGQSAYEQYF. Drawing the rest from reference TRBV30 and TRBJ2-7, the complete variable domain is SQTIHQWPATLVQPVGSPLSLECTVEGTSNPNLYWYRQAAGRGLQLLFYSVGIGQISSEVPQNLSASRPQDRQFILSSKKLLLSDSGFYLCAMGQSAYEQYFGPGTRLTVT.

The chain couples TRBV27 to TRBJ2-3, with D perhaps TRBD2 (5 bases). The germline V gene encodes CDR1 MNHEY and CDR2 SMNVEV (reference sequence). The CDR3 totals 15 residues. V gave up 5 bases and J gave up 0 bases, with 12 bases separating them. CDR3 in amino acids: CASSTWTGSTDTQYF. CDR3 coding DNA: TGTGCCAGCAGTACGTGGACGGGAAGCACAGATACGCAGTATTTT.

Points on this clone: The junction shows a germline mismatch at one end, possibly a read error. In DNA form, the CDR3 reads TGCGCCAGCAGCCATTCGGCTAGCCCCAATAAGCAGTTCTTC. It specifies CASSHSASPNKQFF. The gene calls are TRBV4-3 and TRBJ2-1; weak D call: TRBD2 (5 bases). CDR1 is LGHNA, CDR2 YSLEER, per germline. The CDR3 is 14 amino acids.

The genes are TRBV27 and TRBJ2-7, with a weak D call TRBD2 (6 bases). The CDR3 extends over 11 amino acids. Trimming left V 8 bases short and J 8 bases short, with 13 bases between. Germline V lookup: CDR1 MNHEY, CDR2 SMNVEV (reference sequence). CDR3 amino acids: CASAGPRKQYF. CDR3 DNA: TGTGCCAGCGCGGGACCTCGAAAGCAGTACTTC.

The V and J genes are TRBV5-1 and TRBJ2-4, with D possibly being TRBD1 (6 bases). The germline gives CDR1 SGHRS, CDR2 YFSETQ. The V and J ends lost 4 bases and 3 bases respectively, with 17 bases between them. This CDR3 contains 16 residues. DNA of the CDR3: TGCGCCAGCAGCGAACAGGGCTCGATTGGCAAAAACATTCAGTACTTC. The encoded protein is CASSEQGSIGKNIQYF.

This chain connects TRBV6-5 to TRBJ1-2; D remains unclear. CDR1 is MNHEY and CDR2 is SVGAGI in the germline V gene. The CDR3 length is 14 residues. Trimming removed 2 bases at V and 5 bases at J, with 12 bases between. CDR3 DNA sequence: TGTGCCAGCAGTTACATGGGCCCCCAATATGGCTACACCTTC. This codes for CASSYMGPQYGYTF.

This rearrangement joins TRBV28 to TRBJ1-5; TRBD1 is a possible D gene (5 bases). This CDR3 has 13 amino acids. Germline CDR1 is MDHEN and CDR2 is SYDVKM. Trimming removed 8 bases at V and 7 bases at J, with 15 bases between. CDR3 amino acids: CASLQGGWQPQHF. In DNA, the CDR3 is TGTGCCAGCCTCCAGGGTGGCTGGCAGCCCCAGCATTTT.

The chain uses TRBV7-9 and TRBJ2-2; 8 bases are a match to TRBD1. Unmatched junction bases numbered 6, after V lost 6 bases and J lost 9 bases. The CDR3 covers 13 residues. The germline V gene encodes CDR1 SEHNR and CDR2 FQNEAQ (reference sequence). In DNA, the CDR3 is TGTGCCAGCAGGGGACAGGACTGGCGGGAGCTGTTTTTT. It specifies CASRGQDWRELFF.

This chain uses TRBV28 with TRBJ1-1; D remains ambiguous. CDR1 is MDHEN, CDR2 SYDVKM, per germline. V was shortened by 1 base and J by 3 bases, with 6 bases between the two germline ends. This CDR3 has 13 residues. CDR3 in DNA: TGTGCCAGCAGTTTATTCCGGGACACTGAAGCTTTCTTT. This gives the protein CASSLFRDTEAFF.

The V gene is TRBV24-1, the J gene TRBJ1-2; D not resolved. V lost 3 bases to trimming and J lost 3 bases, with 13 bases between them. In germline, CDR1 is KGHDR, CDR2 SFDVKD. The CDR3 totals 15 residues. CDR3 DNA sequence: TGTGCCACCAGTGATCCGGCGGGCAAGGACTATGGCTACACCTTC. It codes for CATSDPAGKDYGYTF.